The text below deals with one T cell receptor beta chain. Its cognate antigen is unknown. Expressed TCRB transcripts were sequenced, since all the RNA that had been isolated was reverse transcribed. Here immunoSEQ multiplex PCR was the method, and the copy in TCRdb shows in-frame clones only, minus some. The sample lists roughly 450,000 clones; approximately 14% were seen once. The CDR3 contains 12 residues. Trimming shortened V by 3 bases and J by 10 bases, and 13 bases separated the two germline ends. Germline V CDR1 and CDR2: SQVTM, ANQGSEA. The sample is drawn from a study of beta chain features in type 1 diabetes. Looking at the study overall: Examined across all samples were roughly 110,000,000 sorted cells.

Study results and caveats: Relative to healthy donors, patients appeared to have naive, central memory and Treg TCRB repertoires that were more similar. Any PCR bias toward short templates would affect both groups alike.

This TCR was sampled from a man aged 25 to 40 in good health. The gene calls are TRBV29-1 and TRBJ2-1, with D unclear. Sequenced: naive CD4+ T cells from blood. The CDR3 coding sequence is TGCAGCGTTGATCCGTGGGCTAAGGAGCAGTTCTTC. Amino acids: CSVDPWAKEQFF.